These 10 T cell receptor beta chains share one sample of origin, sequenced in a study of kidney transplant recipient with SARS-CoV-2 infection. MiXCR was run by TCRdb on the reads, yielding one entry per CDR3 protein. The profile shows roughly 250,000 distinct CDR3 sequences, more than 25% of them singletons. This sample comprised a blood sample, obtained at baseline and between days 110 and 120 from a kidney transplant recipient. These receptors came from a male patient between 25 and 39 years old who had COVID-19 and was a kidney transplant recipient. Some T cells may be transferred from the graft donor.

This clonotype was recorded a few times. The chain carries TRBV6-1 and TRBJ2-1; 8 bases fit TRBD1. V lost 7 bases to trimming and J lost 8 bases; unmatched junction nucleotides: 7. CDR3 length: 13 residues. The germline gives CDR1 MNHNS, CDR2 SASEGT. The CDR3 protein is CASIKDRVDEQFF. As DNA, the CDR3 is TGTGCCAGCATCAAGGACAGGGTGGATGAGCAGTTCTTC.

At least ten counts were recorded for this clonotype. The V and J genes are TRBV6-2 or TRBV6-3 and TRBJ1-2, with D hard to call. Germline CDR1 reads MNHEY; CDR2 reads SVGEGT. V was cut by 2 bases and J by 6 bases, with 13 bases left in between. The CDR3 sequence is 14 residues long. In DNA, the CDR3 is TGTGCCAGCAGTTACGACGGACGCCGTAATGGCTACACCTTC. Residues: CASSYDGRRNGYTF.

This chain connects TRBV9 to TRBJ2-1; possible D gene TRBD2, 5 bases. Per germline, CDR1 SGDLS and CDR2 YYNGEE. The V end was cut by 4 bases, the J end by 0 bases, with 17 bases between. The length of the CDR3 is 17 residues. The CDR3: CASSPEASRSSYNEQFF. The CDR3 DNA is TGTGCCAGCAGCCCGGAGGCTAGCCGAAGCTCCTACAATGAGCAGTTCTTC.

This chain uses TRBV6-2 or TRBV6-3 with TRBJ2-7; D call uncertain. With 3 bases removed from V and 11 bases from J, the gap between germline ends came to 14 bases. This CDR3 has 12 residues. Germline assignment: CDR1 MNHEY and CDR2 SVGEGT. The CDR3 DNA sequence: TGTGCCAGCAGTTATTTGGCGGAGACCAAGTACTTC. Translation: CASSYLAETKYF.

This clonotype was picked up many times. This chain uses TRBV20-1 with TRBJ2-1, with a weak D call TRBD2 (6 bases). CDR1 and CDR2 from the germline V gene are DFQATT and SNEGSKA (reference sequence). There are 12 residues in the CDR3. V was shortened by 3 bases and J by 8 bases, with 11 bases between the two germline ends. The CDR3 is CSASESGDEQFF. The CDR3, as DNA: TGCAGTGCTAGTGAGTCGGGGGATGAGCAGTTCTTC.

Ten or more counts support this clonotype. The CDR3 protein is CASSADVTSRKTYGYTF. CDR3 DNA: TGTGCCAGCAGCGCGGATGTAACAAGCAGAAAGACCTATGGCTACACCTTC. This sequence joins TRBV11-2 and TRBJ1-2; no clear D gene. V lost 5 bases, J lost 4 bases, and 23 bases lay in between. The CDR3 runs 17 residues. CDR1 is SGHAT and CDR2 is FQNNGV in the germline V gene.

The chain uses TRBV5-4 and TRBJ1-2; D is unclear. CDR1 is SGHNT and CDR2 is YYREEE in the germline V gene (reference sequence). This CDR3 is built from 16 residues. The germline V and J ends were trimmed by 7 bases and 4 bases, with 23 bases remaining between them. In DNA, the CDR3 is TGTGCCAGCGCGGGCCACGCACCAGGAAAGACCTATGGCTACACCTTC. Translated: CASAGHAPGKTYGYTF. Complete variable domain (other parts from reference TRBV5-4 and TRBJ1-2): ETGVTQSPTHLIKTRGQQVTLRCSSQSGHNTVSWYQQALGQGPQFIFQYYREEENGRGNFPPRFSGLQFPNYSSELNVNALELDDSALYLCASAGHAPGKTYGYTFGSGTRLTVV.

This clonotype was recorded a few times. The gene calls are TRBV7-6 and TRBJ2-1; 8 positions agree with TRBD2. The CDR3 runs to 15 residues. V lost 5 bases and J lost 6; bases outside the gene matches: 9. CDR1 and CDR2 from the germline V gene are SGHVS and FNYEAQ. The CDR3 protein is CASSHTGTRGNEQFF. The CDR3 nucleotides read TGTGCCAGCAGCCATACCGGGACTAGGGGCAATGAGCAGTTCTTC.

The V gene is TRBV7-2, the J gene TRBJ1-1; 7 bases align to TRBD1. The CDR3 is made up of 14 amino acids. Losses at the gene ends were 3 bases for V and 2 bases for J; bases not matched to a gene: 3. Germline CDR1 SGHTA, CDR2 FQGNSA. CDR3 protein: CASSFQGGNTEAFF. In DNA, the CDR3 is TGTGCCAGCAGCTTCCAGGGGGGAAACACTGAAGCTTTCTTT.

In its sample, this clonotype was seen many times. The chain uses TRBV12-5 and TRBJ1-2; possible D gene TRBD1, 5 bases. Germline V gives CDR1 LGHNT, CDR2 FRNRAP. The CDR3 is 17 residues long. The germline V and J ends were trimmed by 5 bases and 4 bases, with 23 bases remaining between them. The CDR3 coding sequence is TGTGCTAGTGGTCCTACGACTTTGCAGGGAAAGACCTATGGCTACACCTTC. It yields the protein CASGPTTLQGKTYGYTF.